By proportion, the clone carrying this T cell receptor (beta chain) is medium-sized. Its antigen remains unidentified. V lost 5 bases and J lost 0; bases outside the gene matches: 6. Germline V gene sequence: CDR1 SGHAT, CDR2 FQDESV (reference sequence). This CDR3 has 15 amino acids. The data belong to a study of early T cells in non-severe SARS-CoV-2 infection. Across the whole study: The study sequenced bulk RNA from unsorted whole blood, with chains unpaired.

Each single cDNA molecule received a unique molecular identifier. TCRdb re-called the 5' RACE reads with MiXCR, one entry per CDR3 protein. The sample holds under 20,000 distinct CDR3 sequences, about 4.2% seen once. Study conclusions and caveats: The VDJdb matching leaned toward anti-spike CD8 responses and overlooked private and CD4 specificities.

Material for sequencing was whole blood. The rearrangement joins TRBV11-1 to TRBJ1-1; 7 bases fit TRBD1. The receptor was isolated from an adult who was a healthcare worker with PCR-confirmed SARS-CoV-2 infection or an uninfected control (not recorded which). The CDR3 sequence is CASSDRASLNTEAFF. DNA of the CDR3: TGTGCCAGCAGCGACAGGGCGTCCTTGAACACTGAAGCTTTCTTT. Variable domain in full (rest from reference TRBV11-1 and TRBJ1-1): EAEVAQSPRYKITEKSQAVAFWCDPISGHATLYWYRQILGQGPELLVQFQDESVVDDSQLPKDRFSAERLKGVDSTLKIQPAELGDSAMYLCASSDRASLNTEAFFGQGTRLTVV.